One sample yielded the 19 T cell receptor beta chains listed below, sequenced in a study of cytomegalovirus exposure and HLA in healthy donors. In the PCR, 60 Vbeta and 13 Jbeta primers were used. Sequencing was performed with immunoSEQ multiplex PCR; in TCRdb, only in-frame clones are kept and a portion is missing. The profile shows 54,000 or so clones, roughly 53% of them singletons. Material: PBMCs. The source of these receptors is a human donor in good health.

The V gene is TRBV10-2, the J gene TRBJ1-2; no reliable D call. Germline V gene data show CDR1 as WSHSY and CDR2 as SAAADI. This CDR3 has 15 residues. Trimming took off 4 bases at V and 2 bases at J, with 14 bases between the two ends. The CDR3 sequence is CASSADNEINYGYTF. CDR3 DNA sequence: TGCGCCAGCAGTGCCGACAACGAGATCAACTATGGCTACACCTTC.

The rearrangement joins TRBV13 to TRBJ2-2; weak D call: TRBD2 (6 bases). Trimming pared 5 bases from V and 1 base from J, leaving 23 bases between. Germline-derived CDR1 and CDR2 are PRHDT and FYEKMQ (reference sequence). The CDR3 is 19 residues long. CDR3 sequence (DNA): TGTGCCAGCAGCCTCCTGCCCCCCTGGGCCGGGAGGAACACCGGGGAGCTGTTTTTT. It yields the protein CASSLLPPWAGRNTGELFF.

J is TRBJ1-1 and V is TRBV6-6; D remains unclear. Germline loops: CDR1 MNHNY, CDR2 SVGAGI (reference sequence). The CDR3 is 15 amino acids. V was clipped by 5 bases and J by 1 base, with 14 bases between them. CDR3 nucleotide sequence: TGTGCCAGCAGTCACGTACAAAGCGGGAACACTGAAGCTTTCTTT. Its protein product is CASSHVQSGNTEAFF.

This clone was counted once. The CDR3 reads CASRTGVSNQPQHF. The CDR3 DNA reads as TGTGCCAGCAGAACAGGGGTTAGCAATCAGCCCCAGCATTTT. The chain joins TRBV7-2 to TRBJ1-5; TRBD1 agrees at 7 bases. With V trimmed by 6 bases and J by 0 bases, 2 bases remained unmatched. CDR1 SGHTA and CDR2 FQGNSA come from the germline V gene. The CDR3 has 14 residues.

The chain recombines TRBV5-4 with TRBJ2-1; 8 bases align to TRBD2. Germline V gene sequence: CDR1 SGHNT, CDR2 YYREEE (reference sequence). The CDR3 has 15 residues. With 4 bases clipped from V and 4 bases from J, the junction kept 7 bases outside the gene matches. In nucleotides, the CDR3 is TGTGCCAGCAGCGAGCTAGCGGGTGGTTACAATGAGCAGTTCTTC. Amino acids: CASSELAGGYNEQFF.

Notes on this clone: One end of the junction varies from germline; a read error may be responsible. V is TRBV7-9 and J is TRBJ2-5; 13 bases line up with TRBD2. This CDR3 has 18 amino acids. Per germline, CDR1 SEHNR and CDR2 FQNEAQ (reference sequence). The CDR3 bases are TGTGCCAGCAGCCAAGGGGGGGGACTAGCGGGGCCTCGAGAGAGCCAGTACTTC. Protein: CASSQGGGLAGPRESQYF.

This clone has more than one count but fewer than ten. The CDR3 region is CASQIDRGSTEAFF. The CDR3 nucleotides read TGTGCCAGCCAAATTGACAGGGGATCCACTGAAGCTTTCTTT. V and J are TRBV5-5 and TRBJ1-1; TRBD1 matches at 8 bases. Germline trimming cut 7 bases from V and 4 bases from J; bases unmatched to any gene: 9. Germline CDR1 reads SGHKS; CDR2 reads YYEKEE (reference sequence). This CDR3 contains 14 residues.

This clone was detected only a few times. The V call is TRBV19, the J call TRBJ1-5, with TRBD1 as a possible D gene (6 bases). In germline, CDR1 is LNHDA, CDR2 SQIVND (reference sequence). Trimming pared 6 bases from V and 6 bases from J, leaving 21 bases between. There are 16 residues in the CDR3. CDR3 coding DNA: TGTGCCAGTAGCATCCTCGGGGGGCGCGGCGGTCAGCCCCAGCATTTT. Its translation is CASSILGGRGGQPQHF.

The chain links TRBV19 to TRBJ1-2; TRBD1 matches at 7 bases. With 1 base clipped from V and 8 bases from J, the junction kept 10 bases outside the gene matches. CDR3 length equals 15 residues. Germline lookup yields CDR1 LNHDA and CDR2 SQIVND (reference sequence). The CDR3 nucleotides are TGTGCCAGTAGTATAGCCGACAGGGAAGTGCGGGGCTACACCTTC. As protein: CASSIADREVRGYTF.

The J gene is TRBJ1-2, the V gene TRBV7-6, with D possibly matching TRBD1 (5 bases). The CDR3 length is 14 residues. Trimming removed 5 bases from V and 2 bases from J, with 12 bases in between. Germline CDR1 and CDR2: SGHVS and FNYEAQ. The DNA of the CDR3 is TGTGCCAGCAGCCCCCGCCAGGGCAACTATGGCTACACCTTC. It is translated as CASSPRQGNYGYTF.

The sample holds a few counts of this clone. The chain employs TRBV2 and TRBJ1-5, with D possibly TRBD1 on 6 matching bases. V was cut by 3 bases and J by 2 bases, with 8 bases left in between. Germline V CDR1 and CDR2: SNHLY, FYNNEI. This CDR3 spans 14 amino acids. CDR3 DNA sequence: TGTGCCAGCAGTGACCGACAGGGCAATCAGCCCCAGCATTTT. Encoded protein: CASSDRQGNQPQHF.

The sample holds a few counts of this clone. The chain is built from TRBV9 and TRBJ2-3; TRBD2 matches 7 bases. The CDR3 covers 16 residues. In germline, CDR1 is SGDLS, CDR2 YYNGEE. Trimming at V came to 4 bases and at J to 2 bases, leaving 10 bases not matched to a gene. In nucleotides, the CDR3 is TGTGCCAGCAGCCCCGAGGGTAGCGGGCTCACAGATACGCAGTATTTT. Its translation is CASSPEGSGLTDTQYF.

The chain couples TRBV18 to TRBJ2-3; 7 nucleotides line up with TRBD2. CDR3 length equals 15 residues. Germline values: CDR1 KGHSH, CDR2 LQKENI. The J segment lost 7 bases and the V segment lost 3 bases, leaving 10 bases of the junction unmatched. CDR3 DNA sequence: TGTGCCAGCTCACCGCTGGTTGCGGGGGAATATACGCAGTATTTT. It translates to CASSPLVAGEYTQYF.

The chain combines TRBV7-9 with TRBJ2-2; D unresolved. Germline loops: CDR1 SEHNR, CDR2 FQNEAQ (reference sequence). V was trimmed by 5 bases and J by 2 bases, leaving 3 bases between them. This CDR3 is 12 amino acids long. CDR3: CASSPNTGELFF. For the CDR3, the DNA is TGTGCCAGCAGCCCAAACACCGGGGAGCTGTTTTTT.

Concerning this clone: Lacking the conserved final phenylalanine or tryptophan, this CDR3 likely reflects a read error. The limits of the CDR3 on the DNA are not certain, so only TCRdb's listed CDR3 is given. The CDR3 here is CASSDAIAGTQRGVL. V is TRBV6-1 and J is TRBJ2-3; the D call of TRBD2 is as the table states it, not checked on the DNA. Germline CDR1 MNHNS, CDR2 SASEGT. The CDR3 numbers 15 amino acids, ends counted.

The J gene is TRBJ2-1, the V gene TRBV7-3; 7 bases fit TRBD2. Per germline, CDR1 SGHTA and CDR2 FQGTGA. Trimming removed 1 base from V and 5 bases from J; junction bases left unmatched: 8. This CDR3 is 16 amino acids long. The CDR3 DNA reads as TGTGCCAGCAGCTTAATGTTTGGGACTAACCACAATGAGCAGTTCTTC. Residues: CASSLMFGTNHNEQFF.

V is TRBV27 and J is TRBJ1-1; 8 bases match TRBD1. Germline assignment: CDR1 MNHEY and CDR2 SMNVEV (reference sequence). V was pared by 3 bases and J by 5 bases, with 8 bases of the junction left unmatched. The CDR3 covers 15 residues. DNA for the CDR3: TGTGCCAGCAGTTTTCAACAGGGGGGGAAGACTGAAGCTTTCTTT. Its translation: CASSFQQGGKTEAFF.

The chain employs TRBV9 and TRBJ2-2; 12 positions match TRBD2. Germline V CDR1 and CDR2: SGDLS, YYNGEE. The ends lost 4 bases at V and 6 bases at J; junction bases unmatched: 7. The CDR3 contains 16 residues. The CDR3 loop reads CASSSRTSGVAGELFF. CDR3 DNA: TGTGCCAGCAGCTCACGGACTAGCGGGGTGGCCGGGGAGCTGTTTTTT.

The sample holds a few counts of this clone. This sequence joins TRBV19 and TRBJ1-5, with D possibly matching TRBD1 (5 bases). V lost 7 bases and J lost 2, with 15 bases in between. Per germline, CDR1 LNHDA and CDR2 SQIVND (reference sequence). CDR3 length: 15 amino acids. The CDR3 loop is CASTKPGHRNQPQHF. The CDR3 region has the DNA TGTGCCAGTACCAAGCCAGGGCATCGCAATCAGCCCCAGCATTTT. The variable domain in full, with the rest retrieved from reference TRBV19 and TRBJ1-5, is DGGITQSPKYLFRKEGQNVTLSCEQNLNHDAMYWYRQDPGQGLRLIYYSQIVNDFQKGDIAEGYSVSREKKESFPLTVTSAQKNPTAFYLCASTKPGHRNQPQHFGDGTRLSIL.